This TCR beta chain originates from a study of T cell repertoires in cytomegalovirus infection. On the study more broadly: Public TCR beta signature analysis indicated the presence of both CMV infection and matching HLA type.

In TCRdb, the reads were re-called with MiXCR into one record per CDR3 protein. The sample has some 200,000 distinct CDR3 sequences; 8% to 10% are singletons. This clonotype was counted ten times or more. Its cognate antigen is unknown. The CDR3 runs 13 residues. The germline V gene has CDR1 SGHTA and CDR2 FQGNSA. Trimming took off 3 bases at V and 3 bases at J, with 8 bases between the two ends. General observations from the study: The ex vivo response showed dominance by HLA-C-restricted CMV-specific TCR beta clonotypes.

The sample consisted of PBMCs. The clonotype was recovered from a human donor in good health (CMV status not recorded). Some clones in this sample may be carry-over from other donors' samples. The gene calls are TRBV7-2 and TRBJ2-5; D remains unclear. The CDR3 nucleotides read TGTGCCAGCAGCTTGGTGGGGAAAGAGACCCAGTACTTC. Protein sequence: CASSLVGKETQYF.